These 12 T cell receptor beta chains were all obtained from the same sample, sequenced in a study of T cells after yellow fever vaccination. A single record per CDR3 protein comes from TCRdb applying MiXCR to the 5' RACE reads. The sample holds roughly 32,000 distinct CDR3 sequences, approximately 4% seen once. Specimen: CD8+ T cells sorted from PBMCs, collected 5 days after the yellow fever booster vaccination. These receptor sequences come from a man in his thirties or forties who received the YFV17D yellow fever vaccine.

There are many counts of this clonotype. This sequence joins TRBV3-1 and TRBJ1-6; the match to TRBD1 covers 8 bases. The ends lost 3 bases at V and 10 bases at J; junction bases unmatched: 5. This CDR3 spans 14 amino acids. The germline V gene has CDR1 LGHDT and CDR2 YNNKEL (reference sequence). The CDR3 bases are TGTGCCAGCAGCCACTACAGGGGGGAATCACCCCTCCACTTT. This encodes CASSHYRGESPLHF.

In its sample, this clonotype was seen many times. The chain employs TRBV2 and TRBJ2-2; D is uncertain. The CDR3 spans 13 residues. The germline V gene has CDR1 SNHLY and CDR2 FYNNEI. Trimming removed 5 bases at V and 4 bases at J, with 8 bases between. The CDR3 is CASSPTATGELFF. CDR3 coding DNA: TGTGCCAGCAGTCCCACGGCCACCGGGGAGCTGTTTTTT.

This clonotype was seen many times. The J gene is TRBJ2-7, the V gene TRBV2; 8 bases map to TRBD2. CDR3 length: 14 residues. Germline CDR1 SNHLY, CDR2 FYNNEI. V was pared by 8 bases and J by 0 bases, with 6 bases of the junction left unmatched. This chain's CDR3 is CASDGLAASYEQYF. CDR3 DNA sequence: TGTGCCAGCGACGGACTAGCCGCCTCCTACGAGCAGTACTTC.

This clonotype was seen a handful of times. This sequence joins TRBV11-2 and TRBJ1-1; D is unclear. CDR3 length: 13 amino acids. Per the germline V gene, CDR1 is SGHAT and CDR2 is FQNNGV. The V end was cut by 2 bases, the J end by 1 base, with 5 bases between. CDR3 loop: CASSLSRNTEAFF. The DNA of the CDR3 is TGTGCCAGCAGCTTATCCCGGAACACTGAAGCTTTCTTT.

This clonotype was recorded at least ten times. J is TRBJ1-5 and V is TRBV10-2; tentative D call: TRBD1 (5 bases). The CDR3 runs 12 residues. Germline V lookup: CDR1 WSHSY, CDR2 SAAADI. Trimming removed 1 base from V and 7 bases from J, with 5 bases in between. DNA of the CDR3: TGCGCCAGCAGTGAGTGGGACCAGCCCCAGCATTTT. Translation gives CASSEWDQPQHF.

This clonotype occurred many times. The V and J genes are TRBV27 and TRBJ2-3, with D possibly TRBD2 on 6 matching bases. V was trimmed by 6 bases and J by 2 bases, leaving 12 bases between them. The CDR3 is 14 amino acids. The germline V gene encodes CDR1 MNHEY and CDR2 SMNVEV (reference sequence). The DNA for the CDR3 is TGTGCCAGCAGCGGACTACGCTACACAGATACGCAGTATTTT. Translated: CASSGLRYTDTQYF.

This clonotype was observed a handful of times. The chain carries TRBV7-2 and TRBJ2-2; TRBD2 matches 13 bases. CDR3 length: 15 amino acids. Trimming removed 10 bases from V and 7 bases from J; junction bases left unmatched: 9. CDR1 is SGHTA and CDR2 is FQGNSA in the germline V gene. Here the CDR3 reads CATRSGLAGFGELFF. The CDR3 DNA is TGTGCCACCCGATCGGGACTAGCGGGATTCGGGGAGCTGTTTTTT.

This clonotype has more than one count but fewer than ten. The V and J genes are TRBV7-9 and TRBJ1-1; 8 nucleotides agree with TRBD1. Germline CDR1 and CDR2: SEHNR and FQNEAQ (reference sequence). The CDR3 length is 14 residues. Germline trimming cut 5 bases from V and 6 bases from J; bases unmatched to any gene: 8. The DNA for the CDR3 is TGTGCCAGCAGCAATCCAGGGGGCGCCCCTGAAGCTTTCTTT. Translation gives CASSNPGGAPEAFF. Drawing the rest from reference TRBV7-9 and TRBJ1-1, the complete variable domain is DTGVSQNPRHKITKRGQNVTFRCDPISEHNRLYWYRQTLGQGPEFLTYFQNEAQLEKSRLLSDRFSAERPKGSFSTLEIQRTEQGDSAMYLCASSNPGGAPEAFFGQGTRLTVV.

This clonotype was detected ten times or more. The genes are TRBV20-1 and TRBJ2-2; possible D gene TRBD2, 6 bases. The V gene lost 4 bases and the J gene lost 3 bases, with 9 bases spanning the gap. There are 13 residues in the CDR3. The germline V gene encodes CDR1 DFQATT and CDR2 SNEGSKA (reference sequence). CDR3 sequence (DNA): TGCAGTGCTACCGGGGGTGACACCGGGGAGCTGTTTTTT. It specifies CSATGGDTGELFF.

This clonotype was counted ten times or more. The rearrangement links TRBV5-1 to TRBJ2-2; D unresolved. The CDR3 spans 15 residues. Germline-derived CDR1 and CDR2 are SGHRS and YFSETQ. With 5 bases removed from V and 1 base from J, the gap between germline ends came to 12 bases. CDR3 region: CASSTSGWNTGELFF. The CDR3, as DNA: TGCGCCAGCAGTACCTCCGGGTGGAACACCGGGGAGCTGTTTTTT.

This clonotype was seen at least ten times. The J gene is TRBJ2-7, the V gene TRBV6-5; tentative D call: TRBD1 (5 bases). This CDR3 spans 15 amino acids. Looked up from germline, CDR1 is MNHEY and CDR2 is SVGAGI. The germline V and J ends were trimmed by 2 bases and 4 bases, with 15 bases remaining between them. The chain's CDR3 is CASSYGAGKYYEQYF. The CDR3 region has the DNA TGTGCCAGCAGTTACGGGGCAGGGAAATATTACGAGCAGTACTTC.

This clonotype was detected ten times or more. The genes are TRBV27 and TRBJ1-6; D is ambiguous. The CDR3 is 16 residues long. V was shortened by 5 bases and J by 2 bases, with 13 bases between the two germline ends. The germline V gene has CDR1 MNHEY and CDR2 SMNVEV (reference sequence). The CDR3 reads CASSQVTSTYNSPLHF. The DNA of the CDR3 is TGTGCCAGCAGTCAGGTGACTAGCACCTATAATTCACCCCTCCACTTT.